This TCR beta chain was captured by sequencing in a study of cytomegalovirus exposure and HLA in healthy donors. Findings and limits, study-wide: High sensitivity and specificity were reportedly achieved when the classifier diagnosed cytomegalovirus status. There were a few CMV-associated chains whose specificity for CMV antigens was confirmed in vitro. TCR clusters originating in the first cohort tended to co-occur in the 110 or so validation repertoires, according to a later analysis.

The CDR3 sequence is 13 residues long. Per germline, CDR1 SGHAT and CDR2 FQNNGV. Trimming left V 2 bases short and J 5 bases short, with 6 bases between. The repertoire was sequenced with immunoSEQ multiplex PCR; TCRdb's copy has only in-frame clones and lacks some. The top ten hold 2.5% to 3% of the sample, which has more than 150,000 clones, approximately 83% seen once. On this clone: Its antigen is not known.

The rearrangement uses TRBV11-2 and TRBJ2-2; no clear D gene. Sequencing used PBMCs. The receptor was derived from a woman younger than 35 in good health and CMV-seropositive. This CDR3 reads CASSLSGTGELFF. DNA of the CDR3: TGTGCCAGCAGCTTATCGGGTACCGGGGAGCTGTTTTTT.